A single sample gave rise to the 9 T cell receptor beta chains below, sequenced in a study of cytomegalovirus exposure and HLA in healthy donors. PCR was performed using 60 Vbeta and 13 Jbeta primers. Some clones are missing from TCRdb's copy, which holds only in-frame ones; the method was immunoSEQ multiplex PCR. The repertoire holds 160,000 or so clones, with approximately 78% as singletons. Sequencing was done on a sample of PBMCs. All receptors derive from a woman aged 40 to 55 in good health and CMV-seronegative.

This clone was recorded only once. This chain joins TRBV9 and TRBJ1-3; TRBD1 matches at 7 bases. Germline V gives CDR1 SGDLS, CDR2 YYNGEE. With 4 bases clipped from V and 0 bases from J, the junction kept 4 bases outside the gene matches. CDR3 length equals 15 residues. CDR3 sequence (DNA): TGTGCCAGCAGCCCAGGGGGGACCTCTGGAAACACCATATATTTT. Its protein product is CASSPGGTSGNTIYF. The full variable domain, with the rest looked up from reference TRBV9 and TRBJ1-3, is DSGVTQTPKHLITATGQRVTLRCSPRSGDLSVYWYQQSLDQGLQFLIQYYNGEERAKGNILERFSAQQFPDLHSELNLSSLELGDSALYFCASSPGGTSGNTIYFGEGSWLTVV.

V and J are TRBV6-5 and TRBJ2-3; the D gene is possibly TRBD2 (6 bases). The CDR3 has 15 amino acids. The V end lost 6 bases, the J end lost 2 bases, and 15 bases lay between the germline ends. The V gene's germline CDR1 is MNHEY and CDR2 SVGAGI. CDR3 coding DNA: TGTGCCAGCAGCCGGCGGGACGGGTACACAGATACGCAGTATTTT. Its protein product is CASSRRDGYTDTQYF.

The V and J genes are TRBV4-1 and TRBJ1-1; D ambiguous. CDR1 is MGHRA and CDR2 is YSYEKL in the germline V gene. V was pared by 1 base and J by 0 bases, with 9 bases between. CDR3 size: 15 residues. The CDR3: CASSQGSTMNTEAFF. Here the CDR3 DNA reads TGCGCCAGCAGCCAAGGTAGTACTATGAACACTGAAGCTTTCTTT.

The chain joins TRBV5-1 to TRBJ2-1, with D possibly TRBD2 on 5 matching bases. This CDR3 is built from 14 residues. Germline V gives CDR1 SGHRS, CDR2 YFSETQ. Trimming removed 0 bases at V and 7 bases at J, with 11 bases between. As DNA, the CDR3 is TGCGCCAGCAGCTTGGCCACTGGGAGAAATGAGCAGTTCTTC. This codes for CASSLATGRNEQFF.

The chain employs TRBV27 and TRBJ1-2, with 8 bases that match TRBD1. The CDR3 sequence is 13 residues long. V dropped 6 bases and J dropped 5; count of bases not matched to a gene: 5. Germline CDR1 and CDR2: MNHEY and SMNVEV (reference sequence). The DNA for the CDR3 is TGTGCCAGCAGCTTCGGACAGGGTTATGGCTACACCTTC. Its protein is CASSFGQGYGYTF.

The gene calls are TRBV5-1 and TRBJ2-5; 13 bases fit TRBD2. V lost 4 bases, J lost 4 bases, and 7 bases stayed unmatched. The CDR3 loop spans 16 amino acids. Germline V CDR1 and CDR2: SGHRS, YFSETQ. CDR3 nucleotides: TGCGCCAGCAGCCCTACTAGCGGGGGGGCCTCAGAGACCCAGTACTTC. It encodes CASSPTSGGASETQYF. Combining the CDR3 with reference TRBV5-1 and TRBJ2-5 gives the whole variable domain KAGVTQTPRYLIKTRGQQVTLSCSPISGHRSVSWYQQTPGQGLQFLFEYFSETQRNKGNFPGRFSGRQFSNSRSEMNVSTLELGDSALYLCASSPTSGGASETQYFGPGTRLLVL.

V usage is TRBV7-2 and J usage is TRBJ2-7, with D uncertain. V shed 5 bases and J shed 2 bases, with 13 bases lying between them. CDR1 is SGHTA, CDR2 FQGNSA, per germline. The CDR3 is 14 residues long. The CDR3 protein is CASSLRVTTYEQYF. Here the CDR3 DNA reads TGTGCCAGCAGCCTCCGTGTCACTACCTACGAGCAGTACTTC.

The V and J genes are TRBV12-5 and TRBJ2-3, with TRBD2 matching 11 bases. V lost 2 bases to trimming and J lost 5 bases; unmatched junction nucleotides: 6. The CDR3 is 16 residues long. Germline CDR1 reads LGHNT; CDR2 reads FRNRAP. As DNA, the CDR3 is TGTGCTAGTGGTTTGCCCTTAGCGGGGGGGGGAGATACGCAGTATTTT. This sequence encodes CASGLPLAGGGDTQYF.

The chain uses TRBV7-8 and TRBJ1-5; TRBD1 might be the D (5 bases). The CDR3 covers 14 residues. CDR1 is SGHVS, CDR2 FQNEAQ, per germline. Trimming left V 6 bases short and J 9 bases short, with 18 bases between. This CDR3 reads CASRERDAWGPQHF. As DNA, the CDR3 is TGTGCCAGCAGGGAGCGGGACGCTTGGGGGCCCCAGCATTTT.